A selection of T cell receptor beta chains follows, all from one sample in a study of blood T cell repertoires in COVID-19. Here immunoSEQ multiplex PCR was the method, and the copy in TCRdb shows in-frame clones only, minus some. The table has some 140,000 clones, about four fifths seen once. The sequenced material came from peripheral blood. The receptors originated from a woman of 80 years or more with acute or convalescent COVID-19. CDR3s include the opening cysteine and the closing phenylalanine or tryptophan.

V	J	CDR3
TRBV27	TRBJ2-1	CASSLWRGSEQFF
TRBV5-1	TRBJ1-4	CASSRSGDFGEKLFF
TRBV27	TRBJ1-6	CASRYRQGVSYNSPLHF
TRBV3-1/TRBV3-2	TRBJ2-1	CASSQDRRGGGYNEQFF
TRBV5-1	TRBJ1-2	CASSLVAGTNYGYTF
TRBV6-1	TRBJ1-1	CASSELTNMNTEAFF
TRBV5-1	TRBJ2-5	CASSFGTGGRGEETQYF
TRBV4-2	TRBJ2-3	CASSQDGDRYTDTQYF
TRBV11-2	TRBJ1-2	CASSPRLGGAEGYTF
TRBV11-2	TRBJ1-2	CASSLQSGKYGYTF
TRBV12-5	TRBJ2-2	CASGFTAAGTGELFF
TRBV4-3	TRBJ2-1	CASSPRAGTGLAGVSSYNEQFF
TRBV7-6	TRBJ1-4	CASSRRGGANEKLFF
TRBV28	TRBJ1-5	CASSLRRQPQHF
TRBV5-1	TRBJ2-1	CASSVDLNEQFF
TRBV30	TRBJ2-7	CAWSVMTYSSYEQYF
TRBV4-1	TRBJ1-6	CASSHPARSLNSPLHF
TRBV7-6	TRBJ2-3	CASSIRVGDTQYF
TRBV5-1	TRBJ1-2	CASSVDSPTYGYTF
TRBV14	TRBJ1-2	CASSQGTGFGYGYTF
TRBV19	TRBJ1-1	CASSIVRDYLRGYTEAFF
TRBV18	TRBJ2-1	CASSPGTGMLEQFF
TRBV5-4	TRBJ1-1	CASSLPGLDTEAFF
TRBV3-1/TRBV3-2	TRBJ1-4	CASSHWDRGNEKLFF
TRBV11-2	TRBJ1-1	CASSSKFANTEAFF
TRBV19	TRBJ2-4	CASSIGRLAKNIQYF
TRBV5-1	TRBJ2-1	CASSLGGAGYSSYNEQFF
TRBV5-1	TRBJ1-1	CASSLEGGTNTEAFF
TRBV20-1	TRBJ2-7	CSASKYSYEQYF
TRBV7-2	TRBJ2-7	CASSLGTGIHEQYF
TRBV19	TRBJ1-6	CASSRDRGFSPLHF
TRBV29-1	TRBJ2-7	CSVAGGPTYEQYF
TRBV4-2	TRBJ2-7	CASSQESALYEQYF
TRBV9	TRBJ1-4	CASSVGSSEKLFF
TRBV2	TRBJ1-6	CASGQTNSPLHF
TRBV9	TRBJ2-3	CASSGTSGVSTDTQYF
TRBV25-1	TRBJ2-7	CASSEDRWGGNEQYF
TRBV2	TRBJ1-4	CATSRGLNNEKLFF
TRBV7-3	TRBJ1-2	CASGGTGDGYTF
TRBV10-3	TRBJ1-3	CAISTVPVYQNRRSGNTIYF
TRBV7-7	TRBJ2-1	CASRPVTSGGDNEQFF
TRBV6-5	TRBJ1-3	CASSYRQGQSGNTIYF
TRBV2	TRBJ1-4	CASRVFGQGEKLFF
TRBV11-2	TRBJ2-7	CASSYPGQPYEQYF
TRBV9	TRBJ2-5	CASSVDRAGGLETQYF
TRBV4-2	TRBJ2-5	CASSQVLAGEEETQYF
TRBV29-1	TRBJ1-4	CSSCRWEKLFF
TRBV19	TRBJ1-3	CASSIFKDRGNTIYF
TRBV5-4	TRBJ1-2	CASSLGGQIYGYTF
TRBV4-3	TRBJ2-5	CASSHVGSGETQYF
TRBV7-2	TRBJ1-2	CASSSIGGRNNGYTF
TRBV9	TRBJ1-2	CASQRAGGFGYTF
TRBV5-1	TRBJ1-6	CASSSTGLSAFSPLHF
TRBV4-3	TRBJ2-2	CASSQVYRGLMDTGELFF
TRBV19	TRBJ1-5	CASSKRTGIYNQPQHF